Below, 30 T cell receptor beta chains from the same sample are listed, as sequenced in a study of shared clonotypes between healthy human individuals. Clones were sequenced by immunoSEQ multiplex PCR, and TCRdb holds only the in-frame ones, with some missing. The sample carries about 490,000 clones, around 80% recorded once. Sample: PBMCs. All receptors derive from a woman aged 40-49 years in good health. Some clones in this sample may be carry-over from other donors' samples.

The V gene is TRBV10-2, the J gene TRBJ2-7; the D gene is possibly TRBD2 (6 bases). This CDR3 has 14 amino acids. Germline CDR1 WSHSY, CDR2 SAAADI. Deletions cut 4 bases from V and 8 bases from J, with 18 bases between. CDR3 sequence reads: CASSGGAVADKQYF. CDR3 bases: TGCGCCAGCAGTGGGGGAGCAGTAGCGGACAAGCAGTACTTC.

In nucleotides, the CDR3 is TGCGCCAGCAGCCCGGGGATTGTTGGGGGAGGGCGCACAGATACGCAGTATTTT. This gives the protein CASSPGIVGGGRTDTQYF. The chain uses TRBV5-1 and TRBJ2-3; 7 bases map to TRBD2. The CDR3 spans 18 residues. Unmatched junction bases numbered 15, after V lost 4 bases and J lost 1 base. CDR1 is SGHRS and CDR2 is YFSETQ in the germline V gene.

The V call is TRBV6-5, the J call TRBJ2-7; no definite D call. V was pared by 8 bases and J by 0 bases, with 14 bases between. CDR1 is MNHEY and CDR2 is SVGAGI in the germline V gene. The CDR3 extends over 14 amino acids. This CDR3 reads CASSVSTNSYEQYF. In nucleotides, the CDR3 is TGTGCCAGCTCAGTCTCCACAAACTCCTACGAGCAGTACTTC.

The chain is built from TRBV9 and TRBJ2-7; D gene ambiguous. The CDR3 is 14 amino acids. Germline CDR1 is SGDLS and CDR2 is YYNGEE. Trimming took off 4 bases at V and 3 bases at J, with 14 bases between the two ends. DNA of the CDR3: TGTGCCAGCAGCCCTCGGACGGAAAGCTACGAGCAGTACTTC. Its translation: CASSPRTESYEQYF.

This sequence joins TRBV30 and TRBJ2-7, with 8 bases aligning to TRBD2. V shed 0 bases and J 4 bases; nucleotides not matched to a gene: 5. CDR1 and CDR2 (germline): GTSNPN, SVGIG (reference sequence). This CDR3 spans 14 amino acids. The CDR3 is CAWSVGLEGYEQYF. The DNA for the CDR3 is TGTGCCTGGAGTGTGGGACTAGAAGGGTACGAGCAGTACTTC.

This clone was counted only a few times. CDR3 loop: CSGGTSGITDTQYF. Written as DNA, the CDR3 is TGCAGCGGAGGGACTAGCGGCATCACAGATACGCAGTATTTT. The V gene is TRBV29-1, the J gene TRBJ2-3, with TRBD2 matching 11 bases. The V gene end was trimmed by 7 bases and the J gene end by 2 bases; junction bases not matched to a gene: 5. This CDR3 is 14 amino acids long. CDR1 is SQVTM, CDR2 ANQGSEA, per germline.

V is TRBV30 and J is TRBJ1-1; perhaps TRBD1 as D (5 bases). V gave up 2 bases and J gave up 5 bases, with 15 bases separating them. The CDR3 consists of 14 residues. Per the germline V gene, CDR1 is GTSNPN and CDR2 is SVGIG (reference sequence). The CDR3 here is CAWSITRGLTEAFF. In nucleotides, the CDR3 is TGTGCCTGGAGTATCACGAGGGGACTGACTGAAGCTTTCTTT.

This chain connects TRBV4-3 to TRBJ2-7; the match to TRBD2 covers 9 bases. CDR3 length: 19 amino acids. CDR1 is LGHNA and CDR2 is YSLEER in the germline V gene. J gave up 0 bases and V 0 bases, and 12 bases lay outside the gene matches. DNA of the CDR3: TGCGCCAGCAGCCAAGAAATACTAGCGGGCCCAAGAAACTCCTACGAGCAGTACTTC. This translates into CASSQEILAGPRNSYEQYF.

This chain joins TRBV28 and TRBJ2-1; no reliable D call. Germline V gene lookup returns CDR1 MDHEN and CDR2 SYDVKM. This CDR3 is 15 amino acids long. Trimming left V 6 bases short and J 0 bases short, with 12 bases between. Here the CDR3 reads CASSSPQVSYNEQFF. The CDR3 bases are TGTGCCAGCAGCTCACCTCAAGTCTCCTACAATGAGCAGTTCTTC.

Regarding this clone: Lacking the conserved final phenylalanine or tryptophan, this CDR3 likely reflects a read error. The CDR3 nucleotides read TGTGCCTGGAGTCTTACCGCAATACTTGGCTACACCCTC. Translated, it gives CAWSLTAILGYTL. This sequence joins TRBV30 and TRBJ1-2; D not certain. Germline CDR1 is GTSNPN and CDR2 is SVGIG (reference sequence). Trimming left V 2 bases short and J 7 bases short, with 14 bases between. This CDR3 region has 13 residues.

This clone came up once. Being one base from a much bigger clone, this may be a read error. Other DNA variants within this sample encode the same CDR3. This chain uses TRBV30 with TRBJ1-1; perhaps TRBD1 as D (5 bases). V was pared by 2 bases and J by 11 bases, with 15 bases between. This CDR3 is 12 amino acids long. The V gene's germline CDR1 is GTSNPN and CDR2 SVGIG (reference sequence). The CDR3 here is CAWSTQGRRAFF. The CDR3 DNA sequence: TGTGCCTGGAGTACGCAGGGAAGGCGGGCTTTCTTT.

The chain is built from TRBV6-4 and TRBJ2-5; 12 nucleotides match TRBD2. The CDR3 loop spans 16 amino acids. The germline V gene has CDR1 MRHNA and CDR2 SNTAGT. V trimming: 9 bases; J trimming: 4 bases; junction bases outside the gene matches: 12. CDR3 amino acids: CARQGLAGGPGETQYF. CDR3 nucleotide sequence: TGTGCCAGACAGGGTCTAGCGGGAGGGCCGGGAGAGACCCAGTACTTC.

The chain carries TRBV18 and TRBJ2-1; D remains unclear. The CDR3 extends over 13 amino acids. Germline assignment: CDR1 KGHSH and CDR2 LQKENI. Trimming cost V 1 base and J 12 bases, with 13 bases left between them. The chain's CDR3 is CASSPQNIDRQFF. The CDR3 DNA reads as TGTGCCAGCTCACCACAAAATATAGATAGGCAGTTCTTC.

The rearrangement uses TRBV30 and TRBJ1-2; D remains unclear. Germline lookup yields CDR1 GTSNPN and CDR2 SVGIG (reference sequence). The CDR3 has 13 residues. Trimming took 2 bases from V and 8 from J, leaving 15 bases between them. The DNA of the CDR3 is TGTGCCTGGAGTACTTCGACCCAGAGCGGCTACACCTTC. Translating it yields CAWSTSTQSGYTF.

V gene TRBV28 combines with J gene TRBJ2-7, with D possibly being TRBD1 (5 bases). This CDR3 contains 13 residues. Germline V gives CDR1 MDHEN, CDR2 SYDVKM. Trimming removed 7 bases from V and 4 bases from J, with 14 bases in between. The CDR3 is CASITSGSYEQYF. For the CDR3, the DNA is TGTGCCAGCATAACATCAGGGTCTTACGAGCAGTACTTC.

The chain couples TRBV19 to TRBJ2-7; D perhaps matches TRBD2 (6 bases). The V end lost 5 bases, the J end lost 4 bases, and 24 bases lay between the germline ends. The CDR3 consists of 17 residues. Per germline, CDR1 LNHDA and CDR2 SQIVND (reference sequence). The CDR3 protein is CASSPVRATGESYEQYF. The CDR3 DNA sequence: TGTGCCAGTAGTCCCGTCCGAGCGACGGGGGAGTCTTACGAGCAGTACTTC.

V and J are TRBV28 and TRBJ2-1; tentatively, D is TRBD2 (7 bases). CDR1 is MDHEN and CDR2 is SYDVKM in the germline V gene. Trimming took 6 bases from V and 8 from J, leaving 11 bases between them. This CDR3 has 12 residues. The CDR3 coding sequence is TGTGCCAGCAGGACGGGGGGCCATGAGCAGTTCTTC. It codes for CASRTGGHEQFF.

The V call is TRBV10-3, the J call TRBJ1-5, with D unresolved. V dropped 2 bases and J dropped 5 bases, with 10 bases sitting between them. The germline CDR1 and CDR2 sequences are ENHRY and SYGVKD. The CDR3 has 14 residues. CDR3 residues: CAISEGKGDQPQHF. The CDR3 DNA reads TGTGCCATCAGTGAGGGCAAGGGAGATCAGCCCCAGCATTTT.

V and J are TRBV4-2 and TRBJ1-4, with unresolved D. The CDR3 totals 15 residues. The V end was cut by 2 bases, the J end by 5 bases, with 12 bases between. Germline V gene sequence: CDR1 LGHNA, CDR2 YNFKEQ. CDR3 amino acids: CASSQSPGQNEKLFF. The CDR3 DNA reads as TGTGCCAGCAGCCAATCGCCAGGCCAGAATGAAAAACTGTTTTTT.

The J gene is TRBJ1-6, the V gene TRBV2, with 9 bases lining up with TRBD1. The CDR3 totals 14 residues. CDR1 SNHLY and CDR2 FYNNEI come from the germline V gene. V shed 8 bases, J shed 8 bases, and the junction held 7 bases outside the gene matches. CDR3: CASGTGFSHSPLHF. The CDR3 DNA sequence: TGTGCCAGCGGGACAGGGTTCTCCCATTCACCCCTCCACTTT.

This sequence joins TRBV6-4 and TRBJ2-1, with a possible D match to TRBD1 (5 bases). The V gene lost 5 bases and the J gene lost 8 bases, with 19 bases spanning the gap. The CDR3 loop spans 15 amino acids. Germline CDR1 MRHNA, CDR2 SNTAGT. The DNA of the CDR3 is TGTGCCAGCAGTTGTCCCCAGCAGGGTGGGGATGAGCAGTTCTTC. Its protein is CASSCPQQGGDEQFF.

The rearrangement uses TRBV29-1 and TRBJ2-3, with 7 bases matching TRBD1. Looked up from germline, CDR1 is SQVTM and CDR2 is ANQGSEA. The CDR3 covers 13 residues. J was trimmed by 1 base and V by 7 bases; bases with no gene match: 5. The CDR3 sequence: CSAGGEGTDTQYF. The CDR3 DNA reads as TGCAGCGCAGGGGGAGAGGGCACAGATACGCAGTATTTT.

The chain uses TRBV10-3 and TRBJ1-1; D call uncertain. Germline V gene lookup returns CDR1 ENHRY and CDR2 SYGVKD. Deletions cut 2 bases from V and 3 bases from J, with 13 bases between. This CDR3 region has 15 residues. The CDR3 region has the DNA TGTGCCATCAGTGAGCGTAGGGATGGGCACACTGAAGCTTTCTTT. Translation gives CAISERRDGHTEAFF.

The CDR3 DNA reads as TGTGCCAGCAGGACTAGCGGGACCCACGAGCAGTACTTC. Amino acid sequence: CASRTSGTHEQYF. The rearrangement links TRBV27 to TRBJ2-7; 11 bases map to TRBD2. The CDR3 length is 13 residues. Germline CDR1 MNHEY, CDR2 SMNVEV (reference sequence). V was clipped by 6 bases and J by 5 bases; unmatched bases: 3.

J is TRBJ1-4 and V is TRBV29-1; 10 bases map to TRBD1. V shed 7 bases, J shed 3 bases, and the junction held 2 bases outside the gene matches. Germline-derived CDR1 and CDR2 are SQVTM and ANQGSEA. The CDR3 covers 13 residues. The chain's CDR3 is CSAGTGANEKLFF. As DNA, the CDR3 is TGCAGCGCTGGGACAGGGGCTAATGAAAAACTGTTTTTT.

V usage is TRBV5-1 and J usage is TRBJ2-3; TRBD2 agrees at 10 bases. The CDR3 has 14 residues. CDR1 and CDR2 (germline): SGHRS, YFSETQ. V dropped 2 bases and J dropped 5; count of bases not matched to a gene: 2. For the CDR3, the DNA is TGCGCCAGCAGCTTCGGGACTAGCGAAGATACGCAGTATTTT. Its protein product is CASSFGTSEDTQYF.

V is TRBV5-1 and J is TRBJ2-1, with 10 bases identical to TRBD2. The CDR3 loop spans 15 amino acids. The trim removed 4 bases at V and 2 bases at J, leaving 3 bases unmatched. Germline V gene lookup returns CDR1 SGHRS and CDR2 YFSETQ. CDR3 bases: TGCGCCAGCAGCGCTAGCGGGAGCGCCTACAATGAGCAGTTCTTC. As protein: CASSASGSAYNEQFF.

Notes on this clone: At the DNA level, this CDR3 is encoded by other sequences in the same sample as well. The chain joins TRBV27 to TRBJ2-2; 10 nucleotides line up with TRBD1. This CDR3 has 16 amino acids. V was clipped by 5 bases and J by 1 base; unmatched bases: 4. The germline gives CDR1 MNHEY, CDR2 SMNVEV (reference sequence). Written as DNA, the CDR3 is TGTGCCAGCAGTACCCGGGACAGGGGGAACACCGGGGAGCTGTTTTTT. Its protein product is CASSTRDRGNTGELFF.

This clone was detected only once. The genes are TRBV6-1 and TRBJ2-3, with a tentative D call TRBD2 (6 bases). Looked up from germline, CDR1 is MNHNS and CDR2 is SASEGT. The CDR3 sequence is 12 residues long. V dropped 8 bases and J dropped 6 bases, with 12 bases sitting between them. The DNA for the CDR3 is TGTGCCAGCCGTAGCCTAGCGGATACGCAGTATTTT. This gives the protein CASRSLADTQYF.

This chain connects TRBV6-1 to TRBJ2-2; 7 bases are shared with TRBD2. Germline loops: CDR1 MNHNS, CDR2 SASEGT. There are 15 residues in the CDR3. The V gene end was trimmed by 7 bases and the J gene end by 0 bases; junction bases not matched to a gene: 5. In DNA, the CDR3 is TGTGCCAGCACTAGCGGACACGCGAACACCGGGGAGCTGTTTTTT. This translates into CASTSGHANTGELFF.